The source of this T cell receptor beta chain is a study of cytomegalovirus exposure and HLA in healthy donors. The study's findings and limits: In an earlier analysis, most TCR beta V segments were productive about 87% or about 30% of the time.

V was trimmed by 3 bases and J by 1 base, leaving 16 bases between them. Germline CDR1 reads SGHRS; CDR2 reads YFSETQ. The CDR3 is 16 amino acids. With regard to this clone: Antigen: not known.

All donors participated as healthy donors of bone marrow. The PCR ran on 60 Vbeta and 13 Jbeta primers. Assay used: immunoSEQ multiplex PCR; TCRdb lists only in-frame clones, some missing. The sample lists a few hundred thousand clones; around 90% were seen once. Sequences were obtained from PBMCs. The rearrangement joins TRBV5-1 to TRBJ1-1; D not certain. The TCR comes from a girl aged 2-15 years in good health and CMV-seronegative. CDR3 coding DNA: TGCGCCAGCAGCTCCGCCGGCGGCCGGCAGAACACTGAAGCTTTCTTT. Its protein product is CASSSAGGRQNTEAFF.